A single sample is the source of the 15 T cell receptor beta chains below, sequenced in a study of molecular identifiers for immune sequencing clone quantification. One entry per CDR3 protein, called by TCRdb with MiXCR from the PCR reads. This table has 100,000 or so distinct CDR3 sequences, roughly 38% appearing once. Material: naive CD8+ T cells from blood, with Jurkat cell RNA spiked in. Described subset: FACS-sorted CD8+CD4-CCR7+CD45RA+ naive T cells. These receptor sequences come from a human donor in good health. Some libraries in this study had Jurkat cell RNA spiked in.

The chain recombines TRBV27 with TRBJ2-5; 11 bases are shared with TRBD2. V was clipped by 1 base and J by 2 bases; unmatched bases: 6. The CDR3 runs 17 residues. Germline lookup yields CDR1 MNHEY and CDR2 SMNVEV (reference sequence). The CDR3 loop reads CASSLFWASGGQETQYF. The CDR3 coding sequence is TGTGCCAGCAGTTTATTTTGGGCTAGCGGGGGGCAAGAGACCCAGTACTTC.

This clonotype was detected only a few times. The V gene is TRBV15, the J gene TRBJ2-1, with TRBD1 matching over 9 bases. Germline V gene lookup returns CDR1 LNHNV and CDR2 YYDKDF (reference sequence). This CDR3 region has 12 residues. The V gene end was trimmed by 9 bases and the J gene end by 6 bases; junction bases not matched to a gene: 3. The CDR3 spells CATGQGVNEQFF. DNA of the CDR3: TGTGCCACGGGACAGGGCGTCAATGAGCAGTTCTTC.

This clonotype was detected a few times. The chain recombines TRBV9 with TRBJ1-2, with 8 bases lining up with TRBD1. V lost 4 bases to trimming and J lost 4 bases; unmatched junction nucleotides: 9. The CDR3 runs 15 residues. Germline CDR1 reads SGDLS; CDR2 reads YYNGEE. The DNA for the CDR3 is TGTGCCAGCAGCCCAAGGACAGGGTCAGGCTATGGCTACACCTTC. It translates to CASSPRTGSGYGYTF.

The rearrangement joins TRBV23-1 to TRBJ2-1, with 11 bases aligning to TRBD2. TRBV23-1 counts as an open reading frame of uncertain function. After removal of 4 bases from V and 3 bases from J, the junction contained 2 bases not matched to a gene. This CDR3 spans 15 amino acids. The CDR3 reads CASSLGTSGYNEQFF. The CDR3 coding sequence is TGCGCCAGCAGTCTTGGGACTAGCGGCTACAATGAGCAGTTCTTC.

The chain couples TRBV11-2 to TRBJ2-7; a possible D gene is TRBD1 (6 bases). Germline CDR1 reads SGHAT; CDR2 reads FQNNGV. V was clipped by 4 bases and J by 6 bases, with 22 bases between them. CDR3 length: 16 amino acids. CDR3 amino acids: CASSWGRGQPTSEQYF. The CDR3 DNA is TGTGCCAGCAGCTGGGGAAGAGGACAGCCCACTTCCGAGCAGTACTTC.

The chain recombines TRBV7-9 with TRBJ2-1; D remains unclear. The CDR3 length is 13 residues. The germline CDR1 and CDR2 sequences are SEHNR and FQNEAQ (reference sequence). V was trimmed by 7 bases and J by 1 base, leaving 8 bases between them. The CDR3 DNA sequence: TGTGCCAGCATGAGTACATCCTACAATGAGCAGTTCTTC. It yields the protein CASMSTSYNEQFF.

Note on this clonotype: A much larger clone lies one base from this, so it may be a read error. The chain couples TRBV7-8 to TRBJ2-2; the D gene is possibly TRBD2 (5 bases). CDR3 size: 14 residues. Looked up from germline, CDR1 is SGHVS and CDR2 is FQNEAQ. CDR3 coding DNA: TGTGCCAGCAGCTTATTCTATTCTACCGGGGAGCTGTTGTTT. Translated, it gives CASSLFYSTGELLF.

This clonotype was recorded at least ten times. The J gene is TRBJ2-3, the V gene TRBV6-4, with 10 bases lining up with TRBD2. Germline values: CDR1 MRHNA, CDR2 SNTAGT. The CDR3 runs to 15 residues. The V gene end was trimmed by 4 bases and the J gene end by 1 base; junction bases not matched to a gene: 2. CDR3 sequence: CASSAGTSGTDTQYF. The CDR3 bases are TGTGCCAGCAGTGCCGGGACTAGCGGCACAGATACGCAGTATTTT.

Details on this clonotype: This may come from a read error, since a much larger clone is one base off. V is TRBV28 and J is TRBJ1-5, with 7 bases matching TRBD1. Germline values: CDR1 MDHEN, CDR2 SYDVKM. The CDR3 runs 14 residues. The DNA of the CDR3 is TGTGGCACAGGGGCGAAGGATAGCAATCAGCCCCATCATTTT. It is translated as CGTGAKDSNQPHHF.

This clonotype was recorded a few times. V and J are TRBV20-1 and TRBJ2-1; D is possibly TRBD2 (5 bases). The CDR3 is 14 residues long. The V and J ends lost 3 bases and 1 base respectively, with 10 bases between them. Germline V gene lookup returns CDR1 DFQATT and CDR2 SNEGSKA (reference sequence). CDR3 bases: TGCAGTGCTAGGGATGCGGGTTCCTACAATGAGCAGTTCTTC. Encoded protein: CSARDAGSYNEQFF.

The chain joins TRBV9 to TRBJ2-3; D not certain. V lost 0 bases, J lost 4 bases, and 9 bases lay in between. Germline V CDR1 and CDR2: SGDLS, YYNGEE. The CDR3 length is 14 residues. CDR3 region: CASSVAGGADTQYF. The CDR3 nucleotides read TGTGCCAGCAGCGTAGCTGGTGGAGCAGATACGCAGTATTTT.

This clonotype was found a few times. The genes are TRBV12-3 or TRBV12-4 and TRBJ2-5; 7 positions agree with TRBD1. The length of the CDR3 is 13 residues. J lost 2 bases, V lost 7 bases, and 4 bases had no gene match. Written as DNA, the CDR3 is TGTGCCAGCACCTCGGGACAGCAAGAGACCCAGTACTTC. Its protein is CASTSGQQETQYF.

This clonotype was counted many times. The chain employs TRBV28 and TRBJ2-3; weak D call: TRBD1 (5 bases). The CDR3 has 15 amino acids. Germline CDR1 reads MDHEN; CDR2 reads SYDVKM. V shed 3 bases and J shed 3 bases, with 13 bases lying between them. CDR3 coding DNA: TGTGCCAGCAGTTTTCCGGCAGGGCTTACAGATACGCAGTATTTT. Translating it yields CASSFPAGLTDTQYF.

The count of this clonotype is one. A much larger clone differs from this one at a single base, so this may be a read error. The CDR3 DNA reads TGTGCCCGCAGCCAATGGACACGGGCTGAAGCTTTCTTT. Encoded protein: CARSQWTRAEAFF. The chain combines TRBV14 with TRBJ1-1; maybe TRBD1 (5 bases). CDR1 is SGHDN and CDR2 is FVKESK in the germline V gene. CDR3 length: 13 amino acids.

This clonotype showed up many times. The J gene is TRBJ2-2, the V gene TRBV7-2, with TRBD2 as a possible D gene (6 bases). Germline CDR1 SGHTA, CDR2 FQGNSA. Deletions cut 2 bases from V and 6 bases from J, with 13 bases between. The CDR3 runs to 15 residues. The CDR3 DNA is TGTGCCAGCAGCTTACCTAGCGCGATCCCCGGGGAGCTGTTTTTT. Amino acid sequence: CASSLPSAIPGELFF. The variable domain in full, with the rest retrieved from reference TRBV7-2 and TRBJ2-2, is GAGVSQSPSNKVTEKGKDVELRCDPISGHTALYWYRQSLGQGLEFLIYFQGNSAPDKSGLPSDRFSAERTGGSVSTLTIQRTQQEDSAVYLCASSLPSAIPGELFFGEGSRLTVL.